The 23 T cell receptor beta chains given below trace back to one sample, sequenced in a study of T cell changes during pregnancy in multiple sclerosis. TCRdb's table, derived via immunoSEQ multiplex PCR, lists solely in-frame clones and lacks some. The data contain some 45,000 clones, 75% to 95% of them singletons. Specimen: CD4+ T cells from peripheral blood mononuclear cells, collected after pregnancy. These receptor sequences come from a female donor in good health, enrolled as a control in a pregnancy study.

V and J are TRBV7-6 and TRBJ2-1; 10 nucleotides align to TRBD2. Trimming removed 1 base from V and 0 bases from J; junction bases left unmatched: 3. The CDR3 consists of 17 residues. The V gene's germline CDR1 is SGHVS and CDR2 FNYEAQ. CDR3 protein: CASSLVLAGDSYNEQFF. DNA of the CDR3: TGTGCCAGCAGCTTAGTTCTAGCGGGAGACTCCTACAATGAGCAGTTCTTC.

This chain joins TRBV28 and TRBJ1-1; D is ambiguous. The CDR3 consists of 14 residues. Germline CDR1 and CDR2: MDHEN and SYDVKM. The V end was cut by 1 base, the J end by 2 bases, with 8 bases between. The CDR3 DNA follows: TGTGCCAGCAGTTTATATCTAATCAACACTGAAGCTTTCTTT. Amino acids: CASSLYLINTEAFF.

The rearrangement joins TRBV5-6 to TRBJ2-5; D is undetermined. The J call may be in error: the DNA end matches TRBJ2-7 better. Per the germline V gene, CDR1 is SGHDT and CDR2 is YYEEEE. The CDR3 consists of 12 residues. As DNA, the CDR3 is TGTGCCAGCAGCTTGGGCAATTACGAGCAGTACTTC. Amino acids: CASSLGNYEQYF.

The chain joins TRBV5-4 to TRBJ1-4, with 10 bases that match TRBD1. The J segment lost 6 bases and the V segment lost 4 bases, leaving 6 bases of the junction unmatched. Germline V gene lookup returns CDR1 SGHNT and CDR2 YYREEE (reference sequence). This CDR3 region has 15 residues. The CDR3 loop reads CASSVPGTGDEKLFF. Here the CDR3 DNA reads TGTGCCAGCAGCGTCCCGGGGACAGGGGATGAAAAACTGTTTTTT.

CDR3 protein: CASSFHRGQNYGYTF. CDR3 bases: TGTGCCAGCAGTTTTCACAGGGGACAGAACTATGGCTACACCTTC. The V gene is TRBV6-6, the J gene TRBJ1-2, with TRBD1 identical over 7 bases. J lost 2 bases, V lost 4 bases, and 7 bases had no gene match. Germline CDR1 reads MNHNY; CDR2 reads SVGAGI (reference sequence). The CDR3 runs to 15 residues.

V is TRBV19 and J is TRBJ2-3; 7 positions match TRBD2. CDR1 is LNHDA and CDR2 is SQIVND in the germline V gene (reference sequence). The CDR3 runs 11 residues. The V gene end was trimmed by 3 bases and the J gene end by 12 bases; junction bases not matched to a gene: 3. CDR3 bases: TGTGCCAGTAGTATCTGGGACTATCAGTATTTT. This gives the protein CASSIWDYQYF.

The chain uses TRBV27 and TRBJ2-7, with no clear D. This CDR3 is built from 16 residues. Germline CDR1 is MNHEY and CDR2 is SMNVEV (reference sequence). V lost 3 bases, J lost 0 bases, and 15 bases lay in between. The CDR3 loop reads CASSFNSLSGSYEQYF. In DNA, the CDR3 is TGTGCCAGCAGTTTCAACTCCCTCTCCGGCTCCTACGAGCAGTACTTC.

The rearrangement links TRBV6-1 to TRBJ2-7; a weak D match, TRBD1 (5 bases). The CDR3 is 16 amino acids. Germline V gives CDR1 MNHNS, CDR2 SASEGT. V was pared by 4 bases and J by 2 bases, with 18 bases between. The CDR3 coding sequence is TGTGCCAGCAGTGTCTTCTTCCAGGACACCGCCTACGAGCAGTACTTC. This translates into CASSVFFQDTAYEQYF.

The CDR3 sequence: CSVEDNALGNQPQHF. The DNA of the CDR3 is TGCAGCGTTGAAGATAACGCACTGGGCAATCAGCCCCAGCATTTT. V is TRBV29-1 and J is TRBJ1-5; D is unclear. CDR1 is SQVTM and CDR2 is ANQGSEA in the germline V gene. V lost 0 bases, J lost 2 bases, and 11 bases lay in between. The CDR3 covers 15 residues.

The chain couples TRBV7-9 to TRBJ2-7, with 8 bases fitting TRBD2. This CDR3 is built from 17 residues. The junction had 14 bases not matched to a gene; V was cut back by 0 bases and J by 7 bases. Per germline, CDR1 SEHNR and CDR2 FQNEAQ (reference sequence). The CDR3 is CASSLAASTSVYQEQYF. CDR3 nucleotides: TGTGCCAGCAGCTTAGCCGCTTCGACTAGCGTCTATCAGGAGCAGTACTTC.

This clone showed up just once. The chain employs TRBV15 and TRBJ1-2; D possibly corresponds to TRBD1 (5 bases). Germline V gene lookup returns CDR1 LNHNV and CDR2 YYDKDF (reference sequence). The V and J ends lost 0 bases and 7 bases respectively, with 18 bases between them. The CDR3 runs 16 residues. The CDR3 reads CATSRDQGRTSGGYTF. CDR3 DNA sequence: TGTGCCACCAGCAGAGATCAGGGCAGGACGTCGGGTGGCTACACCTTC.

This rearrangement joins TRBV30 to TRBJ1-5, with unresolved D. Germline V gene sequence: CDR1 GTSNPN, CDR2 SVGIG (reference sequence). Trimming cost V 1 base and J 2 bases, with 9 bases left between them. This CDR3 has 14 residues. CDR3 sequence: CAWSAVGGNQPQHF. CDR3 nucleotide sequence: TGTGCCTGGAGTGCGGTTGGAGGCAATCAGCCCCAGCATTTT.

This clone was observed a few times. The genes are TRBV18 and TRBJ1-1, with D maybe TRBD1 (5 bases). V gave up 4 bases and J gave up 0 bases, with 12 bases separating them. Germline lookup yields CDR1 KGHSH and CDR2 LQKENI. This CDR3 has 15 residues. The chain's CDR3 is CASSLETGMNTEAFF. CDR3 DNA sequence: TGTGCCAGCTCACTAGAAACAGGAATGAACACTGAAGCTTTCTTT.

This clone has only a few counts. The V and J genes are TRBV5-1 and TRBJ1-3; D might be TRBD1 (5 bases). The CDR3 is made up of 14 amino acids. With 4 bases removed from V and 2 bases from J, the gap between germline ends came to 10 bases. Germline values: CDR1 SGHRS, CDR2 YFSETQ. The DNA of the CDR3 is TGCGCCAGCAGCGCCGGGACTACTGGAAACACCATATATTTT. Protein product: CASSAGTTGNTIYF.

The V gene is TRBV18, the J gene TRBJ2-1; 9 nucleotides align to TRBD2. CDR1 and CDR2 (germline): KGHSH, LQKENI. The CDR3 spans 18 residues. J was trimmed by 4 bases and V by 2 bases; bases with no gene match: 12. CDR3 sequence: CASSPEAALTSGYNEQFF. In DNA, the CDR3 is TGTGCCAGCTCACCAGAGGCGGCTTTAACTAGCGGGTACAATGAGCAGTTCTTC.

This chain links TRBV5-1 with TRBJ2-1, with TRBD2 identical over 11 bases. V lost 4 bases and J lost 3; bases outside the gene matches: 6. Germline CDR1 SGHRS, CDR2 YFSETQ. The CDR3 contains 16 residues. CDR3: CASSPRTSGYYNEQFF. The CDR3 nucleotides are TGCGCCAGCAGCCCCCGGACTAGCGGGTACTACAATGAGCAGTTCTTC.

The V and J genes are TRBV6-1 and TRBJ1-5, with a possible D match to TRBD1 (6 bases). In germline, CDR1 is MNHNS, CDR2 SASEGT. V was shortened by 2 bases and J by 4 bases, with 9 bases between the two germline ends. This CDR3 contains 14 residues. DNA of the CDR3: TGTGCCAGCAGTGAAAGTCAGGGGAATCAGCCCCAGCATTTT. This codes for CASSESQGNQPQHF.

This clone was seen only a few times. J is TRBJ2-7 and V is TRBV28; the match to TRBD1 covers 8 bases. CDR1 is MDHEN, CDR2 SYDVKM, per germline. V lost 5 bases, J lost 3 bases, and 9 bases stayed unmatched. This CDR3 contains 15 residues. CDR3 amino acids: CASSAGGILDYEQYF. DNA for the CDR3: TGTGCCAGCAGTGCAGGGGGCATTTTAGACTACGAGCAGTACTTC.

This rearrangement joins TRBV28 to TRBJ2-2; 10 nucleotides agree with TRBD2. Germline V gene sequence: CDR1 MDHEN, CDR2 SYDVKM. This CDR3 comprises 16 residues. The V gene end was trimmed by 2 bases and the J gene end by 5 bases; junction bases not matched to a gene: 5. CDR3 loop: CASSLLAGVRTGELFF. CDR3 DNA: TGTGCCAGCAGTTTACTAGCGGGAGTTCGGACCGGGGAGCTGTTTTTT. Looking up the rest from reference TRBV28 and TRBJ2-2 gives the full variable domain: DVKVTQSSRYLVKRTGEKVFLECVQDMDHENMFWYRQDPGLGLRLIYFSYDVKMKEKGDIPEGYSVSREKKERFSLILESASTNQTSMYLCASSLLAGVRTGELFFGEGSRLTVL.

J is TRBJ1-4 and V is TRBV28; 8 bases fit TRBD1. CDR1 MDHEN and CDR2 SYDVKM come from the germline V gene. J lost 7 bases, V lost 4 bases, and 8 bases had no gene match. The CDR3 contains 15 residues. The CDR3 spells CASSSPDRDIEKLFF. DNA for the CDR3: TGTGCCAGCAGTTCCCCGGACAGGGATATTGAAAAACTGTTTTTT. Full variable domain (missing parts from reference TRBV28 and TRBJ1-4): DVKVTQSSRYLVKRTGEKVFLECVQDMDHENMFWYRQDPGLGLRLIYFSYDVKMKEKGDIPEGYSVSREKKERFSLILESASTNQTSMYLCASSSPDRDIEKLFFGSGTQLSVL.

The CDR3 spells CSAERQGRYTF. The CDR3 DNA is TGCAGTGCAGAACGACAGGGGCGTTACACCTTC. The rearrangement links TRBV20-1 to TRBJ1-2; 8 bases agree with TRBD1. The V gene's germline CDR1 is DFQATT and CDR2 SNEGSKA (reference sequence). After removal of 6 bases from V and 11 bases from J, the junction contained 8 bases not matched to a gene. The CDR3 is 11 residues long.

The genes are TRBV7-9 and TRBJ2-3, with 8 nucleotides matching TRBD2. This CDR3 is built from 16 residues. Germline lookup yields CDR1 SEHNR and CDR2 FQNEAQ (reference sequence). V lost 5 bases and J lost 2; bases outside the gene matches: 9. The CDR3 protein is CASSRLRGGFTDTQYF. CDR3 bases: TGTGCCAGCAGCCGGCTCCGGGGGGGGTTCACAGATACGCAGTATTTT. Using reference TRBV7-9 and TRBJ2-3 for the parts outside the CDR3, the full variable domain is DTGVSQNPRHKITKRGQNVTFRCDPISEHNRLYWYRQTLGQGPEFLTYFQNEAQLEKSRLLSDRFSAERPKGSFSTLEIQRTEQGDSAMYLCASSRLRGGFTDTQYFGPGTRLTVL.

A single count supports this clone. This chain connects TRBV10-3 to TRBJ1-1, with TRBD1 identical over 10 bases. The germline gives CDR1 ENHRY, CDR2 SYGVKD. There are 13 residues in the CDR3. Trimming at V came to 6 bases and at J to 7 bases, leaving 5 bases not matched to a gene. The CDR3 spells CAISGQGGSEAFF. The DNA for the CDR3 is TGTGCCATCAGCGGACAGGGGGGGAGTGAAGCTTTCTTT.